The 2 T cell receptor beta chains below were found in one sample sequenced in a study of blood T cells in healthy people across ages. A second roughly 7 to 11 cycle PCR used barcoded and J-beta primers. Via MiXCR, TCRdb re-called the 5' RACE reads, giving one row per CDR3 protein. The sample has more than 550,000 distinct CDR3 sequences; 20% to 25% are singletons. Sequencing was performed on blood. The origin of the receptors is a man aged 70-80 years in good health.

The chain joins TRBV20-1 to TRBJ1-2; D remains ambiguous. Trimming left V 3 bases short and J 14 bases short, with 16 bases between. The CDR3 length is 11 residues. Germline CDR1 reads DFQATT; CDR2 reads SNEGSKA (reference sequence). The CDR3 coding sequence is TGCAGTGCTAGCGACCTGTTATGGCTAACCTTC. This translates into CSASDLLWLTF.

Concerning this clonotype: At one end the junction does not follow the germline gene, possibly because of a read error. The chain links TRBV3-1 to TRBJ1-1; D gene ambiguous. Germline-derived CDR1 and CDR2 are LGHDT and YNNKEL (reference sequence). The CDR3 runs to 13 residues. This CDR3 reads CASSQGENTEALF. As DNA, the CDR3 is TGTGCCAGCAGCCAAGGTGAGAACACTGAAGCTTTGTTT.